This T cell receptor beta chain was sequenced for a study of blood T cells in healthy people across ages. The table lists this clonotype with a few counts. Germline CDR1 MGHDK, CDR2 SYGVNS. V gave up 2 bases and J gave up 13 bases; unmatched junction bases: 10. CDR3 length: 13 residues. The second PCR ran about 7 to 12 cycles with a sample-barcoded 5' primer and J-beta primers. TCRdb analysed the 5' RACE reads with MiXCR anew, one entry per CDR3 protein. The sample holds about 640,000 distinct CDR3 sequences, 58% seen once. The sequence was collected from a man aged 60-69 years in good health. This rearrangement joins TRBV25-1 to TRBJ1-2, with 7 bases matching TRBD1. The sequencing sample was made of blood. The chain's CDR3 is CASSEGQAMGPTF. CDR3 in DNA: TGTGCCAGCAGTGAAGGACAGGCGATGGGGCCCACCTTC.